This T cell receptor beta chain was observed in a study of post-analysis software for immune sequencing data. V lost 6 bases to trimming and J lost 3 bases; unmatched junction nucleotides: 4. This CDR3 has 13 residues. Turning to this clonotype: Its target is unknown.

Findings and limits, study-wide: Strong co-clustering by F measure was evident for samples that had been prepared in the same batch. Controls had lower frequencies than patients of about 5 TRBV segments, which included TRBV5-6, TRBV5-1 and TRBV20-1.

Prepared TCR beta cDNA libraries contained unique molecular identifiers. One entry per CDR3 protein, called by TCRdb with MiXCR from the PCR reads. The data hold 700,000 to 800,000 distinct CDR3 sequences, with just under 30% observed a single time. The receptor's source is a girl between 10 and 17 years old with multiple sclerosis. Sequenced sample: blood. The rearrangement joins TRBV12-3 or TRBV12-4 to TRBJ1-2; TRBD1 aligns across 7 bases. The CDR3 is CASSVDRDYGYTF. The DNA for the CDR3 is TGTGCCAGCAGCGTCGACAGGGACTATGGCTACACCTTC.